These T cell receptor beta chains were read from a single sample in a study of cytomegalovirus exposure and HLA in healthy donors. Sequencing used immunoSEQ multiplex PCR; TCRdb keeps in-frame clones, though not all of them. The table has roughly 170,000 clones, under 90% seen once; the top ten hold approximately 1.5%. Sample: PBMCs. These receptors were taken from a male donor in good health and CMV-seronegative. The CDR3 runs from the conserved cysteine through the conserved F or W.

cdr3_length	v_call	j_call	cdr3_aa
15	TRBV4-2	TRBJ1-1	CASSQETARSTEAFF
16	TRBV6-1	TRBJ1-1	CASSESEKTGRGEAFF
14	TRBV7-9	TRBJ2-7	CASSQSGQGYEQYF
14	TRBV6-1	TRBJ2-2	CASSVVVNTGELFF
16	TRBV18	TRBJ2-1	CASSPSGLALSDEQFF
12	TRBV30	TRBJ2-7	CAWSVQGYEQYF
9	TRBV2	TRBJ1-1	CASRGEAFF
15	TRBV7-8	TRBJ2-7	CASSFDGTGAYEQYF
15	TRBV6-1	TRBJ1-4	CASSETGYWSEKLFF
11	TRBV29-1	TRBJ2-3	CSAILSDTQYF
14	TRBV6-5	TRBJ1-5	CASSYGQNNQPQHF
15	TRBV27	TRBJ2-6	CASSLVGLGANVLTF
19	TRBV5-1	TRBJ2-1	CASSSRPGLRKPLDNEQFF
12	TRBV7-8	TRBJ2-3	CASSSTQGTQYF
12	TRBV2	TRBJ2-2	CASMGGTGELFF
14	TRBV19	TRBJ2-7	CASSIVAARGEQYF
13	TRBV28	TRBJ2-7	CASSFDRAYEQYF
13	TRBV14	TRBJ2-3	CASSPRLTDTQYF
15	TRBV5-4	TRBJ2-4	CASSAQGAGYAIQYF
12	TRBV29-1	TRBJ1-1	CSVQATETEAFF
16	TRBV10-2	TRBJ2-1	CASSEGTSGEYNEQFF
15	TRBV29-1	TRBJ2-2	CSVGTGLSLPGELFF
15	TRBV7-9	TRBJ2-5	CASSLAQEVQETQYF
17	TRBV21-1	TRBJ1-2	CASSKGSRHRGNYGYTF
13	TRBV5-8	TRBJ1-1	CASREGPHTEAFF
14	TRBV7-2	TRBJ2-3	CAGDLGQGWDTQYF
12	TRBV30	TRBJ1-1	CAWTRDRGEAFF